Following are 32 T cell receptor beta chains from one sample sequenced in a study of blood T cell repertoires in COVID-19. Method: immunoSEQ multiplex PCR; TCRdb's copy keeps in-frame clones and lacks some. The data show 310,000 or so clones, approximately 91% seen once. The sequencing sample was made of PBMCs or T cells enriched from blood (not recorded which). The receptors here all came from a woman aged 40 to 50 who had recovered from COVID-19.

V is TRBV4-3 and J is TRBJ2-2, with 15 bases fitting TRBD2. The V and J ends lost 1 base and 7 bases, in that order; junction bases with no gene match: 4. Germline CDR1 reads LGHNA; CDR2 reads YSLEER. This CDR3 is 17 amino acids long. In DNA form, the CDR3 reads TGCGCCAGCAGCCAAGGGACTAGCGGGGGGGCAGGCGGGGAGCTGTTTTTT. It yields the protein CASSQGTSGGAGGELFF.

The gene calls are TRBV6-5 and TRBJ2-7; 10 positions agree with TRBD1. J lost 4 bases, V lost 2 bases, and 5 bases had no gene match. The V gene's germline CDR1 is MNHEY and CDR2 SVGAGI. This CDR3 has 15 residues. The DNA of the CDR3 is TGTGCCAGCAGTTACCGGACAGGGGGAATTTACGAGCAGTACTTC. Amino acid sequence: CASSYRTGGIYEQYF.

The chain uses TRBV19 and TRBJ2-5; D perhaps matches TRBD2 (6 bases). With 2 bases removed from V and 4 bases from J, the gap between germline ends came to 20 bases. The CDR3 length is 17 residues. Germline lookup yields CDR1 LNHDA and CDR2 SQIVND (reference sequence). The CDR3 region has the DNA TGTGCCAGTAGTATAAAAGTCGGGGGAGTCAGCTTAGAGACCCAGTACTTC. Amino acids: CASSIKVGGVSLETQYF. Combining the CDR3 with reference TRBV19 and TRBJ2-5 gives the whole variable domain DGGITQSPKYLFRKEGQNVTLSCEQNLNHDAMYWYRQDPGQGLRLIYYSQIVNDFQKGDIAEGYSVSREKKESFPLTVTSAQKNPTAFYLCASSIKVGGVSLETQYFGPGTRLLVL.

The CDR3 nucleotides read TGTGCCAGCAGCTCCGGAACGGGAGTGGAAGAGCAGTACTTC. This sequence encodes CASSSGTGVEEQYF. V usage is TRBV7-2 and J usage is TRBJ2-7, with D possibly matching TRBD2 (6 bases). This CDR3 spans 14 amino acids. Between the trimmed V and J ends, which lost 4 bases and 7 bases, there was a span of 17 bases. The germline CDR1 and CDR2 sequences are SGHTA and FQGNSA.

Written as DNA, the CDR3 is TGTGCCAGCAGTCGGGACAGCATCAATCAGCCCCAGCATTTT. Protein product: CASSRDSINQPQHF. This chain joins TRBV2 and TRBJ1-5; TRBD1 matches 7 bases. The V segment lost 5 bases and the J segment 3 bases; nucleotides outside the gene matches: 4. Germline CDR1 is SNHLY and CDR2 is FYNNEI. This CDR3 region has 14 residues.

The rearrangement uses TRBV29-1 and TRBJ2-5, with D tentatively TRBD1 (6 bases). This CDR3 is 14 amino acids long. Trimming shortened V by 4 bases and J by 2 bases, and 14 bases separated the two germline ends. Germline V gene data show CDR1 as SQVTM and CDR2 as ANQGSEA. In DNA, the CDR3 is TGCAGCGTTGTCCCCGGGACATCACAAGAGACCCAGTACTTC. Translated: CSVVPGTSQETQYF.

The CDR3 DNA follows: TGTGCCATCTCCCGGGACTCCTCCTACAATGAGCAGTTCTTC. It encodes CAISRDSSYNEQFF. V is TRBV10-3 and J is TRBJ2-1; D may be TRBD2 (6 bases). The CDR3 is made up of 14 amino acids. Germline assignment: CDR1 ENHRY and CDR2 SYGVKD. Trimming removed 8 bases from V and 0 bases from J, with 11 bases in between.

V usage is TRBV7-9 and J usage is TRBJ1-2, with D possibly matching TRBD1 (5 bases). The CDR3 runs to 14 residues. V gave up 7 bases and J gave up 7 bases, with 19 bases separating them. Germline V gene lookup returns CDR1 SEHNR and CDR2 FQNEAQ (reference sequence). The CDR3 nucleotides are TGTGCCAGCAACATCGTAGGGGCGGGAGGTGGCTACACCTTC. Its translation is CASNIVGAGGGYTF.

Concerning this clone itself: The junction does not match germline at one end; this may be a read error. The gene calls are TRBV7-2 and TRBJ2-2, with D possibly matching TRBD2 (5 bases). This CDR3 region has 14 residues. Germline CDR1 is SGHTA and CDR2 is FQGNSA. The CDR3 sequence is CASSFKRNSGELFF. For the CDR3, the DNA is TGTGCCAGCAGCTTCAAGCGGAACTCCGGGGAGCTGTTTTTT.

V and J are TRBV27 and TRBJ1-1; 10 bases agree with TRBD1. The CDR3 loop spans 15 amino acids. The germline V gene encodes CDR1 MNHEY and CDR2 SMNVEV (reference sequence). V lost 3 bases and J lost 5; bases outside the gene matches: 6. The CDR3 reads CASSFGDRGETEAFF. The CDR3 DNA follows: TGTGCCAGCAGTTTTGGGGACAGGGGAGAGACTGAAGCTTTCTTT.

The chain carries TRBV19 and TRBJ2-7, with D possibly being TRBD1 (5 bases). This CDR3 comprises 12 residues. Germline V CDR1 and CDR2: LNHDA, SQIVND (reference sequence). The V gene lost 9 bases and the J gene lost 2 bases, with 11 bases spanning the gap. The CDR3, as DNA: TGTGCCAGCAGACAGTCCCCCTACGAGCAGTACTTC. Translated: CASRQSPYEQYF.

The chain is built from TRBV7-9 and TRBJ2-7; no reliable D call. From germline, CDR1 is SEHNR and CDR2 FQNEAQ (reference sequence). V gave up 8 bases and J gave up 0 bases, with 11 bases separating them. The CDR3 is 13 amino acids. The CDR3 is CASSTDGSYEQYF. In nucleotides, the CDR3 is TGTGCCAGCTCAACAGACGGCTCCTACGAGCAGTACTTC.

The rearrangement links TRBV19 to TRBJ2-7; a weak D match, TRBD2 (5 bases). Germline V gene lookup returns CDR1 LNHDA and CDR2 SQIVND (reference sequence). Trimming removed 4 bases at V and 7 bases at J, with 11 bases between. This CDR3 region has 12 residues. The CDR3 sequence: CASSTLRGEQYF. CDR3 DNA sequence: TGTGCCAGTAGTACCTTGCGAGGGGAGCAGTACTTC.

The CDR3 region is CASSEAGGWTGPYKNTGELFF. CDR3 nucleotides: TGTGCCAGCAGTGAGGCGGGTGGGTGGACTGGTCCTTACAAAAACACCGGGGAGCTGTTTTTT. V gene TRBV2 combines with J gene TRBJ2-2; a possible D gene is TRBD2 (5 bases). The CDR3 spans 21 residues. The V end lost 3 bases, the J end lost 2 bases, and 28 bases lay between the germline ends. CDR1 SNHLY and CDR2 FYNNEI come from the germline V gene.

The CDR3 sequence: CASRDRGGETQYF. CDR3 sequence (DNA): TGTGCCAGCCGGGACCGGGGAGGAGAGACCCAGTACTTC. The chain recombines TRBV10-3 with TRBJ2-5, with D possibly matching TRBD2 (6 bases). CDR1 and CDR2 (germline): ENHRY, SYGVKD. This CDR3 contains 13 residues. Trimming pared 10 bases from V and 4 bases from J, leaving 16 bases between.

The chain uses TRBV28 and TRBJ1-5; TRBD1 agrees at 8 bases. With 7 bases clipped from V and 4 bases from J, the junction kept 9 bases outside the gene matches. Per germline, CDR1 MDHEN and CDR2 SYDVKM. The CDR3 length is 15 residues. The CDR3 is CASITGGSSNQPQHF. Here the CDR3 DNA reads TGTGCCAGCATAACAGGGGGGTCTAGTAATCAGCCCCAGCATTTT.

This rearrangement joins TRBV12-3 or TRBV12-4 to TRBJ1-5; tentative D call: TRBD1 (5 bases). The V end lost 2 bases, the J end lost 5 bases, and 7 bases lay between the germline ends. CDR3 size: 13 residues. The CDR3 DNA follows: TGTGCCAGCAGTTTACGGGGGGATCAGCCCCAGCATTTT. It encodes CASSLRGDQPQHF.

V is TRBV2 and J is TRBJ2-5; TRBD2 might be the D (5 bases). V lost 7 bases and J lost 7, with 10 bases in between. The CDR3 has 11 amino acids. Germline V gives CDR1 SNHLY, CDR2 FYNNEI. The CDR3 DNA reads TGTGCCAGCACCGGGGTGGGGACCCAGTACTTC. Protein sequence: CASTGVGTQYF.

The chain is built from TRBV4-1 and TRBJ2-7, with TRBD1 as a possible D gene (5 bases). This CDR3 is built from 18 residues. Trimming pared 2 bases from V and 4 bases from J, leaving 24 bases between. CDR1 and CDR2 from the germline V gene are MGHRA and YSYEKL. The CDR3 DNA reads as TGCGCCAGCAGCCAACTCCCGGGCCAGGGCCCCTTCCCATACGAGCAGTACTTC. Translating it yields CASSQLPGQGPFPYEQYF.

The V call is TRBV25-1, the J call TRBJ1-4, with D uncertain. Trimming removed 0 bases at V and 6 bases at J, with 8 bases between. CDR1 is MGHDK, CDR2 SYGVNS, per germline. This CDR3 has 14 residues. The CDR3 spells CASSEYIQDEKLFF. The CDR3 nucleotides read TGTGCCAGCAGTGAATATATTCAGGATGAAAAACTGTTTTTT. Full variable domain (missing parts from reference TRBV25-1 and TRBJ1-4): EADIYQTPRYLVIGTGKKITLECSQTMGHDKMYWYQQDPGMELHLIHYSYGVNSTEKGDLSSESTVSRIRTEHFPLTLESARPSHTSQYLCASSEYIQDEKLFFGSGTQLSVL.

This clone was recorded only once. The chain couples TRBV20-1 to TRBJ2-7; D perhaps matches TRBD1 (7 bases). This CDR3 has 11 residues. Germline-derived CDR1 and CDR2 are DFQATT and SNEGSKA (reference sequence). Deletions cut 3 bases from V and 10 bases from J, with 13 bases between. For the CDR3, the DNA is TGCAGTGCTAGCGGGGGACAGCTCCAGTACTTC. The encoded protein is CSASGGQLQYF.

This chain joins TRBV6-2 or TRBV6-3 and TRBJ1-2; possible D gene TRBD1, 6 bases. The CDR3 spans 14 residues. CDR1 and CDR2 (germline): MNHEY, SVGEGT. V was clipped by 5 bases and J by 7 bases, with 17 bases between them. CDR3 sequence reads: CASSISGGRPGYTF. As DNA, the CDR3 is TGTGCCAGCAGTATATCCGGGGGGCGTCCTGGCTACACCTTC.

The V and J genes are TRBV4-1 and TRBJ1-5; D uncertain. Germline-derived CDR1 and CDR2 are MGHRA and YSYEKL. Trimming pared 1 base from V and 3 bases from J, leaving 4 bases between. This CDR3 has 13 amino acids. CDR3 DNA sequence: TGCGCCAGCAGCCAAGTTATCAATCAGCCCCAGCATTTT. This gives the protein CASSQVINQPQHF.

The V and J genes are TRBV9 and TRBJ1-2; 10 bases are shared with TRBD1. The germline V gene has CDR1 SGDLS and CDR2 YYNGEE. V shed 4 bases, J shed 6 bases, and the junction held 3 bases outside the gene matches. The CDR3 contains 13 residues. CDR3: CASSLTGGNGYTF. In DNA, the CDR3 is TGTGCCAGCAGCCTGACAGGGGGCAATGGCTACACCTTC.

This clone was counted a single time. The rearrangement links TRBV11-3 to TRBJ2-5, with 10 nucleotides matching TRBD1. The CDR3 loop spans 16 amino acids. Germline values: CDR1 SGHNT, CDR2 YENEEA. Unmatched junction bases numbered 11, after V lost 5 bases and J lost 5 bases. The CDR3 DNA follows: TGTGCCAGCAGCCCTAGACAGGGGGCAGGGGTCGAGACCCAGTACTTC. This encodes CASSPRQGAGVETQYF. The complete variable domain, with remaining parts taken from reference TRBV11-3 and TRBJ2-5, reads EAGVVQSPRYKIIEKKQPVAFWCNPISGHNTLYWYLQNLGQGPELLIRYENEEAVDDSQLPKDRFSAERLKGVDSTLKIQPAELGDSAVYLCASSPRQGAGVETQYFGPGTRLLVL.

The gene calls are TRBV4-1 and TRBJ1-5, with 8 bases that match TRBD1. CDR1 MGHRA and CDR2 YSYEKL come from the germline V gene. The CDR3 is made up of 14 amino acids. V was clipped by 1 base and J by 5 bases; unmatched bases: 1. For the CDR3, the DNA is TGCGCCAGCAGCCAAGTACAGGGGGATCAGCCCCAGCATTTT. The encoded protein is CASSQVQGDQPQHF.

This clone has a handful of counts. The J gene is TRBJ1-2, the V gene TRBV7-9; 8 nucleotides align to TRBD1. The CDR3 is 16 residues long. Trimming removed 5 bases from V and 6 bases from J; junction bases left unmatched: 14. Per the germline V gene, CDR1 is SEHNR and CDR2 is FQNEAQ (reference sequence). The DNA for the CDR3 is TGTGCCAGCAGCCGAAGGCAGGGACAGGAGGAGGATGGCTACACCTTC. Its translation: CASSRRQGQEEDGYTF.

Here the CDR3 DNA reads TGTGCCAGCAGCTATTCAGGGGGGGAGCTGTTTTTT. Protein product: CASSYSGGELFF. The genes are TRBV11-2 and TRBJ2-2, with D maybe TRBD1 (5 bases). CDR1 SGHAT and CDR2 FQNNGV come from the germline V gene. The CDR3 runs to 12 residues. V dropped 4 bases and J dropped 8 bases, with 8 bases sitting between them. Full variable domain (remainder filled in from reference TRBV11-2 and TRBJ2-2): EAGVAQSPRYKIIEKRQSVAFWCNPISGHATLYWYQQILGQGPKLLIQFQNNGVVDDSQLPKDRFSAERLKGVDSTLKIQPAKLEDSAVYLCASSYSGGELFFGEGSRLTVL.

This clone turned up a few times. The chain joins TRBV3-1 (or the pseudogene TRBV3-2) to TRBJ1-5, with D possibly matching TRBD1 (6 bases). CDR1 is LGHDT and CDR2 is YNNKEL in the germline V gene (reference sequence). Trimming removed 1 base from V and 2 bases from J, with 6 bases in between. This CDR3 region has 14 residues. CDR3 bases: TGTGCCAGCAGCCAAGCAGGGGGCAATCAGCCCCAGCATTTT. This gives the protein CASSQAGGNQPQHF.

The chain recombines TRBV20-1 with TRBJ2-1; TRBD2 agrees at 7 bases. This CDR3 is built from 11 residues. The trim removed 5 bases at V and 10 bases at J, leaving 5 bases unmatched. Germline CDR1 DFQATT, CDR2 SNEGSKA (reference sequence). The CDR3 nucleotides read TGCAGTGCTTGGGACTATCGAGAGCAGTTCTTC. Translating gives CSAWDYREQFF.

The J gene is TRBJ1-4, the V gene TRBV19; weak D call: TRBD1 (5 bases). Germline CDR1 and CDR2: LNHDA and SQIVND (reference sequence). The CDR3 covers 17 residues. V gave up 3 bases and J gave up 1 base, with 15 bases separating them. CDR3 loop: CASSIRSLGGTNEKLFF. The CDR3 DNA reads TGTGCCAGTAGTATCAGGTCACTGGGGGGAACTAATGAAAAACTGTTTTTT.

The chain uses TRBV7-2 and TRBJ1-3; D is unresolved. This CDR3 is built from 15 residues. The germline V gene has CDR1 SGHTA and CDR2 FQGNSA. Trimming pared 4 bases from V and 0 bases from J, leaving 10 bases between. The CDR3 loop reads CASSYGSSSGNTIYF. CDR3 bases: TGTGCCAGCAGCTACGGGTCGAGCTCTGGAAACACCATATATTTT.